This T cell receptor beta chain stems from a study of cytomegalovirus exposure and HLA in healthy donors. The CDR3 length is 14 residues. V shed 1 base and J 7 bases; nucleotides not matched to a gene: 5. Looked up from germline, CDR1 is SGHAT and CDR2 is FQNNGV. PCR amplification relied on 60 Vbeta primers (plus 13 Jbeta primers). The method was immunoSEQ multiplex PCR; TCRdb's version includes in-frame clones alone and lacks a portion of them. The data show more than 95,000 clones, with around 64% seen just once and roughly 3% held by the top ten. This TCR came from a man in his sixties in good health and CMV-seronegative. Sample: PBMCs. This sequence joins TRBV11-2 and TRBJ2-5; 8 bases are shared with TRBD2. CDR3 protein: CASSLVPRGGTQYF. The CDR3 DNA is TGTGCCAGCAGCTTAGTGCCACGGGGGGGGACCCAGTACTTC.